This T cell receptor (beta chain) was sequenced during a study of blood T cell repertoires in COVID-19. About the study: Italy, Spain and the United States were the sources of the convalescent and acute COVID-19 samples. PBMCs, B-cell-depleted T cells, or T cells provided the cDNA or gDNA that made up the material.

CDR1 SGHAT and CDR2 FQNNGV come from the germline V gene. The CDR3 length is 13 residues. Regarding this clone: A read error may produce the germline difference seen at one junction end.

In the study's own analysis: Reference gene primer amplification gave estimated nucleated cell counts. Sequencing was performed with immunoSEQ multiplex PCR; in TCRdb, only in-frame clones are kept and a portion is missing. V, J and clone size are taken as reported in that table, and D and trimming were inferred from the DNA itself. This table has about 81,000 clones, roughly nine tenths appearing once. Sequencing used peripheral blood. The receptor was derived from an elderly woman with active COVID-19. V is TRBV11-2 and J is TRBJ2-5; a possible D gene is TRBD2 (5 bases). This CDR3 is CAISRGLEETQYF. The DNA for the CDR3 is TGTGCCATCAGCCGAGGGTTAGAAGAGACCCAGTACTTC.